One and the same sample provided the 8 T cell receptor beta chains below, sequenced in a study of response to subunit inactivated influenza vaccine. In TCRdb, the RT-PCR reads were re-called with MiXCR into one record per CDR3 protein. The data hold over 650,000 distinct CDR3 sequences, with approximately 17% observed a single time. Sequenced material: PBMCs from blood, taken 5 to 6 days after vaccination. These receptors all come from a man over 45 who received an inactivated influenza vaccine.

Ten or more counts support this clonotype. The chain employs TRBV20-1 and TRBJ2-1; 7 positions match TRBD2. CDR3 size: 16 residues. Germline CDR1 and CDR2: DFQATT and SNEGSKA (reference sequence). The V and J ends lost 0 bases and 3 bases, in that order; junction bases with no gene match: 8. For the CDR3, the DNA is TGCAGTGCTAGAGAATCTAGCGGAGGCAGCTACAATGAGCAGTTCTTC. This translates into CSARESSGGSYNEQFF.

The chain carries TRBV24-1 and TRBJ2-1; tentative D call: TRBD2 (5 bases). V was trimmed by 5 bases and J by 2 bases, leaving 6 bases between them. The length of the CDR3 is 13 residues. CDR1 KGHDR and CDR2 SFDVKD come from the germline V gene. The CDR3 sequence: CATSGRTYNEQFF. The DNA for the CDR3 is TGTGCCACCAGTGGGAGGACCTACAATGAGCAGTTCTTC.

This clonotype occurred a few times. The chain has TRBV20-1 and TRBJ2-5, with D perhaps matching TRBD1 or TRBD2 (5 bases each). This CDR3 comprises 14 residues. CDR1 and CDR2 from the germline V gene are DFQATT and SNEGSKA (reference sequence). Trimming took 7 bases from V and 2 from J, leaving 17 bases between them. The CDR3: CSVNTGRAQETQYF. The CDR3 nucleotides read TGCAGTGTAAATACGGGACGCGCACAAGAGACCCAGTACTTC.

This clonotype was observed a few times. V usage is TRBV20-1 and J usage is TRBJ2-7, with D maybe TRBD1 (6 bases). The germline CDR1 and CDR2 sequences are DFQATT and SNEGSKA (reference sequence). The germline V and J ends were trimmed by 4 bases and 3 bases, with 13 bases remaining between them. The CDR3 has 13 amino acids. Here the CDR3 DNA reads TGCAGTGCTACTATCCGGGACAACTACGAGCAGTACTTC. Residues: CSATIRDNYEQYF.

V is TRBV12-3 or TRBV12-4 and J is TRBJ2-1; D remains unclear. The CDR3 extends over 13 amino acids. Deletions cut 2 bases from V and 12 bases from J, with 14 bases between. The CDR3 here is CASSLIYHDGQFF. CDR3 coding DNA: TGTGCCAGCAGTTTAATTTACCACGATGGGCAGTTCTTC.

This clonotype appeared a few times. The chain combines TRBV12-3 or TRBV12-4 with TRBJ2-7, with D uncertain. The V end lost 4 bases, the J end lost 5 bases, and 12 bases lay between the germline ends. This CDR3 comprises 13 residues. CDR3: CASSSQTRNEQYF. CDR3 nucleotide sequence: TGTGCCAGCAGTTCTCAGACGAGGAACGAGCAGTACTTC.

The chain combines TRBV28 with TRBJ1-1, with D possibly TRBD1 on 6 matching bases. V dropped 2 bases and J dropped 1 base, with 11 bases sitting between them. CDR1 MDHEN and CDR2 SYDVKM come from the germline V gene. The CDR3 consists of 15 residues. The DNA for the CDR3 is TGTGCCAGCAGTTTACTCCGGACAGCGAACACTGAAGCTTTCTTT. It specifies CASSLLRTANTEAFF.

This clonotype was seen a handful of times. The chain couples TRBV5-1 to TRBJ2-1; TRBD2 agrees at 8 bases. With V trimmed by 4 bases and J by 0 bases, 9 bases remained unmatched. Looked up from germline, CDR1 is SGHRS and CDR2 is YFSETQ. The CDR3 runs to 17 residues. CDR3 amino acids: CASSQSAGASSYNEQFF. CDR3 nucleotide sequence: TGCGCCAGCAGCCAATCAGCGGGGGCGAGCTCCTACAATGAGCAGTTCTTC.